This T cell receptor (beta chain) comes out of a study of blood T cell repertoires in COVID-19 (dated by TCRdb to between 2020 and 2021). Looking at the study overall: Samples from collaborators originated in the United States, Italy and Spain and spanned both the acute and convalescent phases of COVID-19. The material from the prospective study consisted of cDNA or gDNA derived from T cells, B-cell-depleted T cells, or PBMCs. The repertoires were released in a freely available public database meant as a resource for research on the immune response to SARS-CoV-2. HLA class I and class II types, where available, came from metadata supplied by the sample provider rather than from assay-based typing. The samples were drawn from the first 160 participants of the ongoing ImmuneRACE study and from more than 1,000 subjects provided by 6 global collaborators. Subjects who had been exposed to COVID-19, were actively infected with it, or had recovered from it provided the deeply sampled blood TCRbeta repertoires that made up the dataset. A de-identified subject ID, COVID-19 status, age in years and sex were almost always included in the sample metadata.

Whole blood was collected in K2EDTA tubes by collaborating institutions according to the institutions' own protocols. Collaborator samples were shipped for TCRbeta analysis as frozen whole blood, isolated PBMCs, or DNA extracted from either sample type. There are 14 amino acids in the CDR3, from cysteine to phenylalanine inclusive. Left in the record is the CDR3 DNA by itself, 42 bases read in frame from the first base. Per the germline V gene, ENHRY is the CDR1 and SYGVKD is the CDR2. The germline V and J ends show losses of 5 bases and 4 bases respectively, and no gene match explains 5 bases of the junction. Comments on this clone: Its antigen is unknown. No base quality values were provided; no much bigger clone lies one nucleotide off.

Points the paper makes about the study in general: How much clinical and demographic metadata was included differed by source and by participant, and the metadata was provided uncurated.

The immunoSEQ Assay, a bias-controlled multiplex PCR, was used to amplify TCRbeta CDR3 regions from genomic DNA. Regarding the original processing steps: The number of nucleated cells in each sample was estimated from the amplification of reference gene primers within the assay. To quantify the absolute abundance of each unique TCRbeta CDR3 rearrangement, sequence reads were collapsed and filtered. For each sample, productive Simpson clonality was calculated as the square root of Simpson's diversity index across productive rearrangements. TCRdb retrieved this table from immuneACCESS and kept in-frame rearrangements only. Not all clones are present; in checked studies, unresolved V genes account for under half, and no reason is known for the remainder. The V and J calls and clone size were taken over from that table, and D and trimming were inferred from the DNA. The sample table contains 150,000 to 200,000 clones; only one count was recorded for 70% to 80% of them. The top ten clones comprise approximately 8% of the sample.

The sequenced sample was peripheral blood. This TCR was sampled from a man in his fifties or sixties with acute or convalescent COVID-19. In this chain, TRBV10-3 is recombined with TRBJ2-3; 8 central nucleotides agree with TRBD1. The CDR3 loop reads CAISQGARADTQYF. Here is the DNA: TGTGCCATCAGTCAGGGGGCGCGGGCAGATACGCAGTATTTT.